This entry lists 24 T cell receptor beta chains sequenced from one sample in a study of TIL therapy for anti-PD-1-resistant metastatic lung cancer. Time point in this sample: pre-treatment sample, taken before nivolumab and TIL therapy. Sequencing used immunoSEQ v3. Sequenced by immunoSEQ multiplex PCR; TCRdb stores in-frame clones only, minus some. The sample consists of fewer than 60,000 clones, 80% to 90% of them appearing once. This specimen was blood, taken at baseline. The receptors were gathered from a person between 25 and 80 years old with non-small cell lung cancer.

The chain links TRBV7-9 to TRBJ2-7, with D maybe TRBD2 (5 bases). Trimming removed 5 bases at V and 3 bases at J, with 11 bases between. CDR3 length equals 13 residues. Germline lookup yields CDR1 SEHNR and CDR2 FQNEAQ (reference sequence). The CDR3 region has the DNA TGTGCCAGCAGCCACGGCCGGGGCTACGAGCAGTACTTC. It codes for CASSHGRGYEQYF.

This chain uses TRBV27 with TRBJ2-7, with TRBD2 matching over 8 bases. The ends lost 5 bases at V and 6 bases at J; junction bases unmatched: 12. The CDR3 runs 15 residues. Germline V CDR1 and CDR2: MNHEY, SMNVEV (reference sequence). The CDR3 DNA is TGTGCCAGCAGTCCCGCAGGCGGGAGGTCGGGCGAGCAGTACTTC. It specifies CASSPAGGRSGEQYF.

The chain employs TRBV3-1 (or the pseudogene TRBV3-2) and TRBJ1-1, with D perhaps TRBD1 (6 bases). The CDR3 covers 16 residues. Trimming took 5 bases from V and 0 from J, leaving 16 bases between them. Looked up from germline, CDR1 is LGHDT and CDR2 is YNNKEL (reference sequence). CDR3: CASSSTGQTMNTEAFF. CDR3 bases: TGTGCCAGCAGCTCCACCGGACAGACCATGAACACTGAAGCTTTCTTT.

V usage is TRBV24-1 and J usage is TRBJ2-5, with 9 bases fitting TRBD1. CDR3 size: 15 residues. Germline assignment: CDR1 KGHDR and CDR2 SFDVKD. Trimming removed 4 bases from V and 5 bases from J; junction bases left unmatched: 7. The CDR3 DNA reads TGTGCCACCAGTGACCCGGGGACAGGGTTGGAGACCCAGTACTTC. This gives the protein CATSDPGTGLETQYF.

The chain couples TRBV7-9 to TRBJ1-1, with 7 nucleotides matching TRBD1. The J segment lost 3 bases and the V segment lost 4 bases, leaving 5 bases of the junction unmatched. The CDR3 has 14 amino acids. Germline V lookup: CDR1 SEHNR, CDR2 FQNEAQ (reference sequence). The CDR3 DNA follows: TGTGCCAGCAGCTCCCCGGGACAGTACACTGAAGCTTTCTTT. Its protein is CASSSPGQYTEAFF.

This rearrangement joins TRBV19 to TRBJ2-2, with 7 bases lining up with TRBD1. CDR3 length equals 13 residues. CDR1 LNHDA and CDR2 SQIVND come from the germline V gene (reference sequence). V shed 8 bases, J shed 3 bases, and the junction held 3 bases outside the gene matches. The CDR3 nucleotides are TGTGCCAGTCGACAGGGCCACACCGGGGAGCTGTTTTTT. Amino acid sequence: CASRQGHTGELFF.

This rearrangement joins TRBV5-5 to TRBJ2-1; TRBD1 matches at 8 bases. Germline assignment: CDR1 SGHKS and CDR2 YYEKEE (reference sequence). The length of the CDR3 is 15 residues. V was pared by 0 bases and J by 9 bases, with 8 bases of the junction left unmatched. Here the CDR3 reads CASSLEGTGFSEQFF. CDR3 nucleotide sequence: TGTGCCAGCAGCTTGGAGGGGACAGGATTTAGTGAGCAGTTCTTC. The complete variable domain, with remaining parts taken from reference TRBV5-5 and TRBJ2-1, reads DAGVTQSPTHLIKTRGQQVTLRCSPISGHKSVSWYQQVLGQGPQFIFQYYEKEERGRGNFPDRFSARQFPNYSSELNVNALLLGDSALYLCASSLEGTGFSEQFFGPGTRLTVL.

This clone was counted between two and nine times. The chain uses TRBV6-5 and TRBJ2-7; D may be TRBD1 or TRBD2 (5 bases each). V lost 0 bases, J lost 2 bases, and 8 bases lay in between. This CDR3 spans 14 amino acids. Germline CDR1 is MNHEY and CDR2 is SVGAGI. The CDR3: CASSYSGTPYEQYF. CDR3 nucleotide sequence: TGTGCCAGCAGTTACTCGGGGACCCCCTACGAGCAGTACTTC.

The rearrangement uses TRBV12-5 and TRBJ2-1; D gene uncertain. V lost 3 bases and J 0 bases, leaving 9 bases between the germline ends. The CDR3 spans 15 residues. The germline CDR1 and CDR2 sequences are LGHNT and FRNRAP. As DNA, the CDR3 is TGTGCTAGTGGTTTCGAGTCGAGCTCCTACAATGAGCAGTTCTTC. The encoded protein is CASGFESSSYNEQFF.

V is TRBV24-1 and J is TRBJ2-5; 7 nucleotides align to TRBD2. The CDR3 covers 16 residues. CDR1 is KGHDR and CDR2 is SFDVKD in the germline V gene. Unmatched junction bases numbered 7, after V lost 3 bases and J lost 1 base. CDR3 amino acids: CATSDGGGGVQETQYF. The CDR3, as DNA: TGTGCCACCAGTGATGGGGGGGGAGGGGTCCAAGAGACCCAGTACTTC.

This clone appeared once. CDR3 coding DNA: TGTGCCAGCAGTTTGGGACAGGAGTCCGAGCAGTACTTC. Its translation is CASSLGQESEQYF. The V and J genes are TRBV12-3 or TRBV12-4 and TRBJ2-7; 8 bases line up with TRBD1. The CDR3 sequence is 13 residues long. With V trimmed by 3 bases and J by 6 bases, 4 bases remained unmatched.

The chain carries TRBV28 and TRBJ2-5, with 8 bases aligning to TRBD1. J was trimmed by 5 bases and V by 3 bases; bases with no gene match: 5. CDR1 and CDR2 (germline): MDHEN, SYDVKM. This CDR3 is built from 14 residues. The CDR3 DNA follows: TGTGCCAGCAGTTTCGCCTACAGGGGGGAGACCCAGTACTTC. Protein product: CASSFAYRGETQYF.

This clone was observed once. The CDR3 DNA sequence: TGCGCCAGCAGCTTGGGGTCATGGGGCACAGATACGCAGTATTTT. Residues: CASSLGSWGTDTQYF. The V gene is TRBV5-1, the J gene TRBJ2-3; D is unresolved. Germline-derived CDR1 and CDR2 are SGHRS and YFSETQ. V shed 0 bases and J shed 1 base, with 9 bases lying between them. This CDR3 has 15 amino acids. The full variable domain, in which reference TRBV5-1 and TRBJ2-3 provide the parts outside the CDR3, is KAGVTQTPRYLIKTRGQQVTLSCSPISGHRSVSWYQQTPGQGLQFLFEYFSETQRNKGNFPGRFSGRQFSNSRSEMNVSTLELGDSALYLCASSLGSWGTDTQYFGPGTRLTVL.

The V gene is TRBV19, the J gene TRBJ2-7; 7 nucleotides line up with TRBD2. CDR1 and CDR2 from the germline V gene are LNHDA and SQIVND (reference sequence). The junction had 14 bases not matched to a gene; V was cut back by 3 bases and J by 0 bases. The CDR3 sequence is 18 residues long. As DNA, the CDR3 is TGTGCCAGTAGTATTACCCGTGGGAGCGGGACTACCTCCTACGAGCAGTACTTC. Translated, it gives CASSITRGSGTTSYEQYF.

The rearrangement links TRBV19 to TRBJ2-2, with TRBD1 identical over 10 bases. The CDR3 is made up of 16 amino acids. Trimming removed 4 bases from V and 3 bases from J; junction bases left unmatched: 5. CDR1 and CDR2 (germline): LNHDA, SQIVND (reference sequence). CDR3 residues: CASSTYGQGDTGELFF. CDR3 nucleotides: TGTGCCAGTAGTACGTATGGACAGGGGGACACCGGGGAGCTGTTTTTT.

This chain connects TRBV27 to TRBJ2-7; the match to TRBD2 covers 15 bases. This CDR3 is 16 amino acids long. Germline-derived CDR1 and CDR2 are MNHEY and SMNVEV (reference sequence). The V and J ends lost 5 bases and 2 bases, in that order; junction bases with no gene match: 4. CDR3 amino acids: CASSPRTSGRAYEQYF. Written as DNA, the CDR3 is TGTGCCAGCAGTCCCCGGACTAGCGGGAGGGCCTACGAGCAGTACTTC.

The genes are TRBV11-2 and TRBJ1-2; perhaps TRBD1 as D (6 bases). Germline V gives CDR1 SGHAT, CDR2 FQNNGV. V gave up 5 bases and J gave up 5 bases, with 12 bases separating them. CDR3 size: 13 residues. CDR3 sequence: CASSRDTNYGYTF. CDR3 coding DNA: TGTGCCAGCAGCCGGGACACGAATTATGGCTACACCTTC.

J is TRBJ2-3 and V is TRBV2; no reliable D call. V was clipped by 6 bases and J by 3 bases, with 16 bases between them. Germline CDR1 is SNHLY and CDR2 is FYNNEI. CDR3 length equals 15 residues. DNA of the CDR3: TGTGCCAGCAGGGCGGACGGAGTATATACAGATACGCAGTATTTT. It yields the protein CASRADGVYTDTQYF.

The chain couples TRBV30 to TRBJ2-7; TRBD1 might be the D (5 bases). The length of the CDR3 is 12 residues. The germline gives CDR1 GTSNPN, CDR2 SVGIG (reference sequence). Trimming took 1 base from V and 3 from J, leaving 7 bases between them. CDR3 sequence (DNA): TGTGCCTGGAGTGCCGGACACTACGAGCAGTACTTC. Amino acid sequence: CAWSAGHYEQYF.

The chain links TRBV3-1 (or the pseudogene TRBV3-2) to TRBJ2-7; D is possibly TRBD2 (5 bases). CDR1 LGHDT and CDR2 YNNKEL come from the germline V gene (reference sequence). The V end lost 1 base, the J end lost 2 bases, and 9 bases lay between the germline ends. The CDR3 totals 14 residues. The CDR3 DNA sequence: TGTGCCAGCAGCCAAGGGACTGAAACCTACGAGCAGTACTTC. Translated: CASSQGTETYEQYF.

The chain employs TRBV6-2 or TRBV6-3 and TRBJ2-5; 7 bases align to TRBD1. Germline CDR1 and CDR2: MNHEY and SVGEGT. The ends lost 5 bases at V and 5 bases at J; junction bases unmatched: 8. The length of the CDR3 is 14 residues. This CDR3 is CASSQTGDTETQYF. The CDR3 DNA sequence: TGTGCCAGCAGTCAAACAGGGGACACGGAGACCCAGTACTTC.

The rearrangement links TRBV6-2 or TRBV6-3 to TRBJ2-1; D not certain. Deletions cut 0 bases from V and 3 bases from J, with 6 bases between. Germline V gene lookup returns CDR1 MNHEY and CDR2 SVGEGT. The CDR3 extends over 14 amino acids. As DNA, the CDR3 is TGTGCCAGCAGTTACTCGGTGGTCTACAATGAGCAGTTCTTC. This gives the protein CASSYSVVYNEQFF.

This clone showed up just a few times. This chain links TRBV5-1 with TRBJ2-3; 7 bases map to TRBD1. The CDR3 runs to 15 residues. Germline V gives CDR1 SGHRS, CDR2 YFSETQ. V was pared by 4 bases and J by 8 bases, with 13 bases of the junction left unmatched. The CDR3 DNA is TGCGCCAGCAGCCCCACCCCCTCGACAGGGCGTACGCAGTATTTT. Translated, it gives CASSPTPSTGRTQYF.

The genes are TRBV27 and TRBJ2-7; D is undetermined. Germline V CDR1 and CDR2: MNHEY, SMNVEV (reference sequence). The CDR3 covers 13 residues. Trimming cost V 1 base and J 12 bases, with 16 bases left between them. CDR3 in amino acids: CASSLYPGKPLYF. DNA for the CDR3: TGTGCCAGCAGTTTATACCCCGGCAAGCCTCTGTACTTC.